Listed below are T cell receptor beta chains from one sample, sequenced in a study of Ad26.COV2.S vaccination and SARS-CoV-2 variants. This table comes from immunoSEQ multiplex PCR, and its TCRdb copy is limited to in-frame clones, with some not included. The sample includes approximately 340,000 clones, roughly nine tenths of them seen just once. Specimen: peripheral blood, collected after recovery from COVID-19. These receptors were obtained from a human donor who had recovered from COVID-19. The CDR3 runs from the conserved cysteine through the conserved F or W. Part of the rows lack a size; the others show once, few, many or a class for expanded clones.

clone size: -
V gene: TRBV9
J gene: TRBJ2-7
CDR3 protein: CASSQGYEGLEQYF

clone size: -
V gene: TRBV19
J gene: TRBJ1-4
CDR3 protein: CASSLREGGNEKLFF

clone size: -
V gene: TRBV6-5
J gene: TRBJ1-2
CDR3 protein: CASSSGEGYGYTF

clone size: -
V gene: TRBV6-1
J gene: TRBJ1-6
CDR3 protein: CASSDGLGGSPLHF

clone size: once
V gene: TRBV4-1
J gene: TRBJ2-2
CDR3 protein: CASSPAGGTGELFF

clone size: few
V gene: TRBV18
J gene: TRBJ1-5
CDR3 protein: CASSPRQGNQPQHF

clone size: once
V gene: TRBV3-1/TRBV3-2
J gene: TRBJ1-3
CDR3 protein: CASSLTGSSGNTIYF

clone size: -
V gene: TRBV4-3
J gene: TRBJ2-5
CDR3 protein: CASSQEPSQTGPPETQYF

clone size: -
V gene: TRBV6-5
J gene: TRBJ1-6
CDR3 protein: CASSRPRGGSPLHF

clone size: -
V gene: TRBV3-1/TRBV3-2
J gene: TRBJ1-1
CDR3 protein: CASSQEPQGKTEAFF

clone size: -
V gene: TRBV6-2/TRBV6-3
J gene: TRBJ2-3
CDR3 protein: CASSQGHRTDTQYF

clone size: few
V gene: TRBV7-9
J gene: TRBJ2-2
CDR3 protein: CASSLAEGGELFF

clone size: -
V gene: TRBV7-3
J gene: TRBJ1-1
CDR3 protein: CASRFRRQNTEAFF

clone size: -
V gene: TRBV7-3
J gene: TRBJ1-2
CDR3 protein: CASSPDRNYGYTF

clone size: -
V gene: TRBV9
J gene: TRBJ1-5
CDR3 protein: CASSAGGLGNQPQHF

clone size: -
V gene: TRBV6-4
J gene: TRBJ1-1
CDR3 protein: CASSLESNTEAFF

clone size: -
V gene: TRBV5-4
J gene: TRBJ1-2
CDR3 protein: CASSSDRAYGYTF

clone size: -
V gene: TRBV19
J gene: TRBJ2-1
CDR3 protein: CASSIWVTGNNEQFF

clone size: -
V gene: TRBV5-1
J gene: TRBJ2-3
CDR3 protein: CASSPGSGLTTTDTQYF

clone size: -
V gene: TRBV11-2
J gene: TRBJ1-3
CDR3 protein: CASRWKGTASHGNTIYF

clone size: -
V gene: TRBV7-2
J gene: TRBJ2-5
CDR3 protein: CASSLRGGDGETQYF

clone size: -
V gene: TRBV2
J gene: TRBJ1-1
CDR3 protein: CASSGGQGSVRAEAFF

clone size: -
V gene: TRBV2
J gene: TRBJ1-5
CDR3 protein: CASSDSELIYQPQHF

clone size: -
V gene: TRBV5-4
J gene: TRBJ2-7
CDR3 protein: CASSLGGTLTYEQYF

clone size: -
V gene: TRBV9
J gene: TRBJ2-7
CDR3 protein: CASSAGHSYEQYF

clone size: -
V gene: TRBV12-5
J gene: TRBJ1-1
CDR3 protein: CASDLTGGMTEAFF

clone size: -
V gene: TRBV6-6
J gene: TRBJ1-4
CDR3 protein: CASRNGQGNEKLFF

clone size: -
V gene: TRBV7-2
J gene: TRBJ1-6
CDR3 protein: CASSLVGTGNNSPLHF

clone size: -
V gene: TRBV25-1
J gene: TRBJ1-6
CDR3 protein: CASMDTYNSPLHF

clone size: -
V gene: TRBV6-1
J gene: TRBJ2-3
CDR3 protein: CASSEIARTQDTQYF

clone size: -
V gene: TRBV27
J gene: TRBJ2-7
CDR3 protein: CASSPGLGGYEQYF

clone size: -
V gene: TRBV3-1/TRBV3-2
J gene: TRBJ1-1
CDR3 protein: CASSQYRSRTEAFF

clone size: -
V gene: TRBV19
J gene: TRBJ1-5
CDR3 protein: CASSIEHGSNQPQHF

clone size: -
V gene: TRBV6-5
J gene: TRBJ1-2
CDR3 protein: CASGEKPGPYGYTF

clone size: -
V gene: TRBV5-4
J gene: TRBJ2-7
CDR3 protein: CASSSIVYEQYF

clone size: -
V gene: TRBV15
J gene: TRBJ2-6
CDR3 protein: CATSRGGGSGANVLTF

clone size: -
V gene: TRBV9
J gene: TRBJ1-1
CDR3 protein: CASSVTTGTTEAFF

clone size: once
V gene: TRBV5-1
J gene: TRBJ1-1
CDR3 protein: CASSSPASQEAFF

clone size: -
V gene: TRBV7-9
J gene: TRBJ1-1
CDR3 protein: CASSSMDRGAFF

clone size: -
V gene: TRBV19
J gene: TRBJ2-1
CDR3 protein: CASSTLQGAEQFF

clone size: -
V gene: TRBV19
J gene: TRBJ1-3
CDR3 protein: CASSMRDRGHLSGNTIYF

clone size: -
V gene: TRBV12-3/TRBV12-4
J gene: TRBJ1-1
CDR3 protein: CASSLRNTEAFF

clone size: -
V gene: TRBV5-8
J gene: TRBJ1-1
CDR3 protein: CASSQQGVNTEAFF

clone size: -
V gene: TRBV11-1
J gene: TRBJ1-2
CDR3 protein: CACLWGAFGYGYTF

clone size: -
V gene: TRBV12-3/TRBV12-4
J gene: TRBJ1-2
CDR3 protein: CASSWDRGVGYTF

clone size: -
V gene: TRBV12-5
J gene: TRBJ2-1
CDR3 protein: CASGLPTPESNNEQFF

clone size: -
V gene: TRBV3-1/TRBV3-2
J gene: TRBJ1-2
CDR3 protein: CASSQVGGAANYGYTF

clone size: -
V gene: TRBV6-5
J gene: TRBJ1-4
CDR3 protein: CASAVTGYEKLFF

clone size: -
V gene: TRBV7-6
J gene: TRBJ2-5
CDR3 protein: CASSLGAGYQETQYF

clone size: -
V gene: TRBV7-9
J gene: TRBJ2-6
CDR3 protein: CASSLAAGPPSGANVLTF

clone size: -
V gene: TRBV6-5
J gene: TRBJ2-2
CDR3 protein: CASSPWTVNTGELFF

clone size: -
V gene: TRBV29-1
J gene: TRBJ2-7
CDR3 protein: CSVEDGSYYEQYF

clone size: -
V gene: TRBV27
J gene: TRBJ2-7
CDR3 protein: CASSLRGEYEQYF

clone size: -
V gene: TRBV4-1
J gene: TRBJ2-5
CDR3 protein: CASRLTQGGNSDQYF

clone size: -
V gene: TRBV18
J gene: TRBJ2-5
CDR3 protein: CASSPQGETQYF

clone size: -
V gene: TRBV6-2/TRBV6-3
J gene: TRBJ2-3
CDR3 protein: CASSYPISGLAGGPRSHTQYF

clone size: -
V gene: TRBV9
J gene: TRBJ1-2
CDR3 protein: CASSGYGYTF

clone size: once
V gene: TRBV14
J gene: TRBJ2-2
CDR3 protein: CASSPTTGTRRRTGELFF

clone size: -
V gene: TRBV27
J gene: TRBJ1-5
CDR3 protein: CASSLSGVRQPQHF